This T cell receptor beta chain was sequenced during a study of blood T cell repertoires in COVID-19. Study-level background: Samples representing acute and convalescent COVID-19 were sourced from the United States, Italy and Spain. PBMCs, B-cell-depleted T cells, or T cells provided the cDNA or gDNA that made up the material.

TCRdb's table, derived via immunoSEQ multiplex PCR, lists solely in-frame clones and lacks some. The sample yields fewer than 110,000 clones, approximately 89% seen once. This clone was observed a single time. The origin of this receptor is a woman older than 75 in a cohort sampled during active COVID-19. The specimen was peripheral blood.

The CDR3 protein is CASSESGGWAYNEQFF. For the CDR3, the DNA is TGTGCCAGCAGTGAGTCCGGGGGTTGGGCCTACAATGAGCAGTTCTTC. The rearrangement links TRBV6-1 to TRBJ2-1, with D possibly being TRBD2 (6 bases). CDR1 and CDR2 from the germline V gene are MNHNS and SASEGT. The V gene lost 3 bases and the J gene lost 2 bases, with 14 bases spanning the gap. This CDR3 spans 16 amino acids.